This passage covers 11 T cell receptor beta chains from one sample sequenced in a study of regulatory T cells in long-lasting Graves disease. Arm-PCR of CDR3 regions with iRepertoire HTBI primers generated TCR beta libraries. Using its own MiXCR run on the multiplex PCR reads, TCRdb lists one record per CDR3 protein. The sample yields roughly 500,000 distinct CDR3 sequences, under 25% seen once. Time point denoted: persistent/refractory GD, antithyroid drugs over 5 years with positive TRAb. PBMC-derived RNA was used for the TCR library. The sequencing here drew on peripheral blood mononuclear cells (PBMCs), taken when the disease was refractory, from a patient treated with antithyroid drugs. These receptors all stem from a female donor with Graves disease.

This clonotype was detected many times. The rearrangement links TRBV29-1 to TRBJ2-5; maybe TRBD1 (5 bases). Trimming took off 4 bases at V and 2 bases at J, with 11 bases between the two ends. The length of the CDR3 is 13 residues. The germline V gene has CDR1 SQVTM and CDR2 ANQGSEA. The CDR3: CSVVGAGQETQYF. The CDR3 bases are TGCAGCGTTGTAGGGGCCGGGCAAGAGACCCAGTACTTC. Supplemented by reference TRBV29-1 and TRBJ2-5, the full variable domain reads SAVISQKPSRDICQRGTSLTIQCQVDSQVTMMFWYRQQPGQSLTLIATANQGSEATYESGFVIDKFPISRPNLTFSTLTVSNMSPEDSSIYLCSVVGAGQETQYFGPGTRLLVL.

The chain combines TRBV3-1 with TRBJ2-7; 7 bases line up with TRBD2. The V gene end was trimmed by 0 bases and the J gene end by 5 bases; junction bases not matched to a gene: 7. The CDR3 spans 15 residues. Germline V gene sequence: CDR1 LGHDT, CDR2 YNNKEL (reference sequence). The CDR3: CASSQDRLAFDEQYF. The CDR3 DNA reads TGTGCCAGCAGCCAAGATAGACTAGCTTTTGACGAGCAGTACTTC.

This clonotype was seen at least ten times. V gene TRBV7-3 combines with J gene TRBJ1-2; D is undetermined. This CDR3 has 14 amino acids. V was pared by 5 bases and J by 8 bases, with 18 bases between. The germline CDR1 and CDR2 sequences are SGHTA and FQGTGA. For the CDR3, the DNA is TGTGCCAGCAGCCCAGGAGGGATAGGGTTAGGCTACACCTTC. Translated: CASSPGGIGLGYTF.

The chain combines TRBV4-3 with TRBJ1-1; TRBD1 agrees at 8 bases. The trim removed 0 bases at V and 5 bases at J, leaving 8 bases unmatched. Germline V gene lookup returns CDR1 LGHNA and CDR2 YSLEER. The CDR3 covers 16 residues. The CDR3 sequence: CASSQDRGDRSTEAFF. In DNA, the CDR3 is TGCGCCAGCAGCCAAGATAGGGGGGACAGGTCAACTGAAGCTTTCTTT.

This chain uses TRBV5-6 with TRBJ2-7; TRBD1 might be the D (7 bases). Deletions cut 0 bases from V and 5 bases from J, with 18 bases between. Germline CDR1 is SGHDT and CDR2 is YYEEEE. The CDR3 spans 16 residues. CDR3 nucleotide sequence: TGTGCCAGCAGCTTGGATGCGGGACAGATCACCCACGAGCAGTACTTC. Protein sequence: CASSLDAGQITHEQYF.

This clonotype was detected ten times or more. The chain uses TRBV20-1 and TRBJ1-2; D may be TRBD1 (5 bases). The CDR3 contains 10 residues. Germline V gene data show CDR1 as DFQATT and CDR2 as SNEGSKA (reference sequence). V was cut by 5 bases and J by 7 bases, with 8 bases left in between. CDR3 sequence reads: CSADRGGYTF. In DNA, the CDR3 is TGCAGTGCTGATAGGGGTGGCTACACCTTC.

The V and J genes are TRBV6-1 and TRBJ1-2; 10 nucleotides line up with TRBD1. V lost 1 base to trimming and J lost 7 bases; unmatched junction nucleotides: 3. Germline CDR1 MNHNS, CDR2 SASEGT. The CDR3 runs 14 residues. The CDR3 sequence is CASSEEGQGGGYTF. DNA for the CDR3: TGTGCCAGCAGTGAAGAAGGACAGGGGGGTGGCTACACCTTC.

This clonotype has ten or more counts. The chain joins TRBV3-1 to TRBJ2-5, with D maybe TRBD1 (6 bases). Germline values: CDR1 LGHDT, CDR2 YNNKEL (reference sequence). V lost 4 bases and J lost 1, with 13 bases in between. This CDR3 has 15 amino acids. The CDR3 DNA is TGTGCCAGCAGCCTCAATGGGGGCTCCCAAGAGACCCAGTACTTC. Amino acid sequence: CASSLNGGSQETQYF.

This clonotype showed up many times. The chain links TRBV12-3 or TRBV12-4 to TRBJ1-2; D call uncertain. The CDR3 spans 12 residues. V lost 6 bases, J lost 5 bases, and 10 bases lay in between. The CDR3 spells CASSLLGYGYTF. CDR3 sequence (DNA): TGTGCCAGCAGCCTTCTGGGTTATGGCTACACCTTC.

The chain combines TRBV28 with TRBJ2-1, with 9 bases matching TRBD1. Germline trimming cut 1 base from V and 7 bases from J; bases unmatched to any gene: 5. Germline loops: CDR1 MDHEN, CDR2 SYDVKM. There are 15 residues in the CDR3. In DNA form, the CDR3 reads TGTGCCAGCAGTTTATACAGGGGGCGCATAAATGAGCAGTTCTTC. It is translated as CASSLYRGRINEQFF.

There are many counts of this clonotype. This chain links TRBV12-3 or TRBV12-4 with TRBJ2-7, with 7 nucleotides matching TRBD1. V lost 0 bases to trimming and J lost 3 bases; unmatched junction nucleotides: 2. This CDR3 spans 14 amino acids. CDR3 residues: CASSLARGRYEQYF. In DNA, the CDR3 is TGTGCCAGCAGTTTAGCTAGGGGGCGCTACGAGCAGTACTTC.